These 27 T cell receptor beta chains came from one sample sequenced in a study of cytomegalovirus exposure and HLA in healthy donors. Libraries were prepared by immunoSEQ multiplex PCR; TCRdb keeps only in-frame clonotypes and omits some of them. Among tens of thousands of clones listed, almost 97% were seen once. The sequenced sample was PBMCs. The receptors derive from a man younger than 35 in good health and CMV-seropositive.

The rearrangement joins TRBV6-1 to TRBJ1-5, with D unclear. The V gene lost 1 base and the J gene lost 6 bases, with 10 bases spanning the gap. Germline values: CDR1 MNHNS, CDR2 SASEGT. The CDR3 is 14 residues long. The CDR3 sequence: CASSEGGYFQPQHF. The CDR3 nucleotides read TGTGCCAGCAGTGAAGGTGGTTACTTTCAGCCCCAGCATTTT.

This clone was counted a single time. The chain employs TRBV5-6 and TRBJ2-3, with 7 nucleotides matching TRBD1. V lost 6 bases to trimming and J lost 7 bases; unmatched junction nucleotides: 11. Germline V gene sequence: CDR1 SGHDT, CDR2 YYEEEE. CDR3 length equals 14 residues. The CDR3 nucleotides are TGTGCCAGCACCGCCGGTACAGGGGCTTATACGCAGTATTTT. It translates to CASTAGTGAYTQYF.

The rearrangement links TRBV28 to TRBJ2-5; 7 bases align to TRBD1. CDR1 is MDHEN, CDR2 SYDVKM, per germline. With 5 bases clipped from V and 3 bases from J, the junction kept 12 bases outside the gene matches. The CDR3 extends over 16 amino acids. The CDR3 sequence: CASSPSTGPPEETQYF. The CDR3 DNA reads TGTGCCAGCAGTCCGTCGACAGGGCCTCCCGAAGAGACCCAGTACTTC.

The V and J genes are TRBV13 and TRBJ1-2; 8 positions agree with TRBD1. The germline V gene encodes CDR1 PRHDT and CDR2 FYEKMQ (reference sequence). The CDR3 has 14 residues. The V gene end was trimmed by 3 bases and the J gene end by 8 bases; junction bases not matched to a gene: 8. CDR3 nucleotide sequence: TGTGCCAGCAGCTTTCACAGGGGGGCGGAAGGCTACACCTTC. Translating gives CASSFHRGAEGYTF.

The chain recombines TRBV6-6 with TRBJ1-2; maybe TRBD1 (5 bases). With 0 bases removed from V and 7 bases from J, the gap between germline ends came to 12 bases. Germline lookup yields CDR1 MNHNY and CDR2 SVGAGI (reference sequence). The CDR3 runs 14 residues. The CDR3 sequence: CASSYSGGGGGYTF. CDR3 nucleotide sequence: TGTGCCAGCAGTTACTCCGGGGGGGGTGGTGGCTACACCTTC.

The genes are TRBV30 and TRBJ1-5; 8 bases match TRBD1. Germline lookup yields CDR1 GTSNPN and CDR2 SVGIG (reference sequence). There are 14 residues in the CDR3. Trimming at V came to 0 bases and at J to 7 bases, leaving 5 bases not matched to a gene. The CDR3, as DNA: TGTGCCTGGAGTGTAGATGGACAGGGCCAGCCCCAGCATTTT. It translates to CAWSVDGQGQPQHF.

This rearrangement joins TRBV18 to TRBJ2-1, with D maybe TRBD2 (6 bases). Trimming removed 5 bases at V and 4 bases at J, with 15 bases between. CDR1 and CDR2 from the germline V gene are KGHSH and LQKENI. The CDR3 covers 15 residues. CDR3 sequence: CASSNDGRRYNEQFF. CDR3 bases: TGTGCCAGCTCAAATGACGGGAGACGTTACAATGAGCAGTTCTTC.

The chain carries TRBV2 and TRBJ2-1; possible D gene TRBD1, 5 bases. CDR3 length: 15 residues. V lost 6 bases, J lost 3 bases, and 15 bases lay in between. The V gene's germline CDR1 is SNHLY and CDR2 FYNNEI. The CDR3 loop is CASRALAGIYNEQFF. The CDR3 DNA reads TGTGCCAGCAGAGCTTTGGCAGGGATCTACAATGAGCAGTTCTTC.

In this sample, this clone is medium-sized. The chain has TRBV7-9 and TRBJ2-3; TRBD2 matches at 13 bases. Per germline, CDR1 SEHNR and CDR2 FQNEAQ (reference sequence). Losses at the gene ends were 10 bases for V and 4 bases for J; bases not matched to a gene: 2. This CDR3 is built from 13 residues. CDR3: CATGLAGADTQYF. CDR3 DNA: TGTGCCACCGGACTAGCGGGAGCAGATACGCAGTATTTT.

The rearrangement links TRBV5-8 to TRBJ1-4, with a tentative D call TRBD1 (6 bases). CDR1 SGHTS and CDR2 YDEGEE come from the germline V gene. V was cut by 2 bases and J by 5 bases, with 13 bases left in between. The CDR3 covers 15 residues. CDR3 in amino acids: CASSFRTARNEKLFF. CDR3 DNA sequence: TGTGCCAGCAGCTTTCGGACAGCGAGAAATGAAAAACTGTTTTTT.

About this clone: Relative to the germline gene, one junction end is altered; a read error may explain this. V and J are TRBV28 and TRBJ2-7; TRBD1 is a possible D gene (5 bases). CDR3 length equals 12 residues. Germline assignment: CDR1 MDHEN and CDR2 SYDVKM. The CDR3 protein is CASSGQTYGQYF. The CDR3 nucleotides are TGTGCCAGCAGTGGACAAACCTACGGGCAGTACTTC. The entire variable domain, with the rest obtained from reference TRBV28 and TRBJ2-7, is as follows: DVKVTQSSRYLVKRTGEKVFLECVQDMDHENMFWYRQDPGLGLRLIYFSYDVKMKEKGDIPEGYSVSREKKERFSLILESASTNQTSMYLCASSGQTYGQYFGPGTRLTVT.

This chain connects TRBV9 to TRBJ2-7; 7 bases fit TRBD2. The length of the CDR3 is 15 residues. CDR1 and CDR2 from the germline V gene are SGDLS and YYNGEE. V was clipped by 0 bases and J by 4 bases; unmatched bases: 7. CDR3 residues: CASSVAAGAGYEQYF. CDR3 coding DNA: TGTGCCAGCAGCGTAGCTGCGGGAGCAGGGTACGAGCAGTACTTC.

V usage is TRBV28 and J usage is TRBJ2-5; 9 positions agree with TRBD2. CDR3 length: 16 amino acids. Trimming took 0 bases from V and 3 from J; bases not matched to a gene: 5. Germline-derived CDR1 and CDR2 are MDHEN and SYDVKM. The CDR3 DNA is TGTGCCAGCAGTTTATGGCTGGCTAGCGGGAAAGAGACCCAGTACTTC. Translated, it gives CASSLWLASGKETQYF.

The chain has TRBV28 and TRBJ2-4, with 8 bases fitting TRBD1. This CDR3 has 14 amino acids. Germline lookup yields CDR1 MDHEN and CDR2 SYDVKM. J was trimmed by 0 bases and V by 5 bases; bases with no gene match: 0. DNA for the CDR3: TGTGCCAGCAGTGACAGGGGAGCCAAAAACATTCAGTACTTC. Its protein product is CASSDRGAKNIQYF.

The chain uses TRBV10-1 and TRBJ2-1; 9 nucleotides line up with TRBD1. With 4 bases clipped from V and 3 bases from J, the junction kept 7 bases outside the gene matches. This CDR3 spans 16 amino acids. Germline CDR1 is WNHNN and CDR2 is SYGVQD (reference sequence). CDR3 nucleotides: TGCGCCAGCAGTGTTGCCTGGACAGGGGTCTACAATGAGCAGTTCTTC. Translation: CASSVAWTGVYNEQFF.

The V gene is TRBV6-4, the J gene TRBJ1-1; 7 bases line up with TRBD1. The CDR3 length is 14 residues. Germline CDR1 and CDR2: MRHNA and SNTAGT. J gave up 4 bases and V 6 bases, and 8 bases lay outside the gene matches. CDR3 in amino acids: CASRGDSAGTEAFF. The CDR3 bases are TGTGCCAGCAGGGGGGACAGTGCGGGCACTGAAGCTTTCTTT.

The chain combines TRBV6-5 with TRBJ2-1; D may be TRBD1 (6 bases). V dropped 7 bases and J dropped 6 bases, with 13 bases sitting between them. The CDR3 sequence is 13 residues long. CDR1 MNHEY and CDR2 SVGAGI come from the germline V gene. CDR3 sequence reads: CASNSEGGNEQFF. The CDR3 DNA is TGTGCCAGCAATAGCGAAGGGGGCAATGAGCAGTTCTTC.

The rearrangement uses TRBV6-1 and TRBJ2-7; 10 bases agree with TRBD2. CDR1 is MNHNS and CDR2 is SASEGT in the germline V gene. This CDR3 spans 15 amino acids. V dropped 3 bases and J dropped 4; count of bases not matched to a gene: 6. This CDR3 reads CASSERLAGVYEQYF. CDR3 DNA: TGTGCCAGCAGTGAGAGGCTAGCGGGAGTATACGAGCAGTACTTC.

The chain recombines TRBV10-3 with TRBJ2-7, with D maybe TRBD2 (5 bases). Germline CDR1 reads ENHRY; CDR2 reads SYGVKD. The CDR3 totals 17 residues. Trimming took off 3 bases at V and 0 bases at J, with 18 bases between the two ends. DNA of the CDR3: TGTGCCATCAGTGAACTAGGGAAGGCGAGGAGCTCCTACGAGCAGTACTTC. Its protein product is CAISELGKARSSYEQYF.

CDR3 DNA sequence: TGTGCCAGCAGCCAAGATCTTGGACTACGGGGTTTCTTT. This gives the protein CASSQDLGLRGFF. This chain connects TRBV4-2 to TRBJ1-1; D unclear. CDR3 length equals 13 residues. Germline CDR1 and CDR2: LGHNA and YNFKEQ. Trimming shortened V by 0 bases and J by 13 bases, and 15 bases separated the two germline ends.

The chain employs TRBV30 and TRBJ1-2; 8 bases agree with TRBD1. V gave up 2 bases and J gave up 6 bases; unmatched junction bases: 5. The V gene's germline CDR1 is GTSNPN and CDR2 SVGIG (reference sequence). CDR3 size: 13 residues. The CDR3 loop is CAWSLRTGNGYTF. CDR3 sequence (DNA): TGTGCCTGGAGTTTACGGACAGGGAATGGCTACACCTTC.

This sequence joins TRBV27 and TRBJ2-7, with D perhaps TRBD2 (6 bases). Looked up from germline, CDR1 is MNHEY and CDR2 is SMNVEV (reference sequence). Trimming cost V 8 bases and J 7 bases, with 21 bases left between them. CDR3 length: 14 residues. CDR3 nucleotides: TGTGCCAGCTCTTTTTGGGGGGAGGAGGGAGAGCAGTACTTC. It yields the protein CASSFWGEEGEQYF.

This rearrangement joins TRBV7-9 to TRBJ1-5; the match to TRBD1 covers 7 bases. The CDR3 contains 14 residues. Germline V lookup: CDR1 SEHNR, CDR2 FQNEAQ (reference sequence). The V and J ends lost 5 bases and 7 bases, in that order; junction bases with no gene match: 8. In DNA, the CDR3 is TGTGCCAGCAGCCCTGACAGGGCCGGCCAGCCCCAGCATTTT. Amino acid sequence: CASSPDRAGQPQHF.

V gene TRBV7-2 combines with J gene TRBJ2-3, with TRBD2 matching 8 bases. Germline V gene sequence: CDR1 SGHTA, CDR2 FQGNSA. The trim removed 3 bases at V and 5 bases at J, leaving 1 base unmatched. CDR3 size: 13 residues. The CDR3 bases are TGTGCCAGCAGCTTTACTAGCGGAGATACGCAGTATTTT. Protein sequence: CASSFTSGDTQYF. The full variable domain, its missing parts supplied by reference TRBV7-2 and TRBJ2-3, is GAGVSQSPSNKVTEKGKDVELRCDPISGHTALYWYRQSLGQGLEFLIYFQGNSAPDKSGLPSDRFSAERTGGSVSTLTIQRTQQEDSAVYLCASSFTSGDTQYFGPGTRLTVL.

V is TRBV7-6 and J is TRBJ2-3, with 10 bases fitting TRBD1. The J segment lost 5 bases and the V segment lost 1 base, leaving 6 bases of the junction unmatched. Germline V gene data show CDR1 as SGHVS and CDR2 as FNYEAQ. The CDR3 has 16 residues. The CDR3 here is CASSLDPTGGQDTQYF. The CDR3 nucleotides are TGTGCCAGCAGCTTAGACCCGACAGGGGGCCAAGATACGCAGTATTTT.

This clone was observed a single time. This rearrangement joins TRBV7-9 to TRBJ2-1; either TRBD1 or TRBD2 may supply D (5 bases each). The CDR3 is 15 amino acids. Trimming shortened V by 5 bases and J by 3 bases, and 14 bases separated the two germline ends. Germline CDR1 reads SEHNR; CDR2 reads FQNEAQ (reference sequence). CDR3 protein: CASSLGDSDYNEQFF. The DNA of the CDR3 is TGTGCCAGCAGCCTAGGGGATAGCGACTACAATGAGCAGTTCTTC.

The genes are TRBV7-9 and TRBJ2-2; TRBD1 matches 7 bases. The V segment lost 6 bases and the J segment 0 bases; nucleotides outside the gene matches: 4. The CDR3 spans 15 residues. Germline CDR1 SEHNR, CDR2 FQNEAQ (reference sequence). The CDR3 nucleotides read TGTGCCAGCAGGTCCGGACAGGCGAACACCGGGGAGCTGTTTTTT. Its translation is CASRSGQANTGELFF. Full variable domain (remainder filled in from reference TRBV7-9 and TRBJ2-2): DTGVSQNPRHKITKRGQNVTFRCDPISEHNRLYWYRQTLGQGPEFLTYFQNEAQLEKSRLLSDRFSAERPKGSFSTLEIQRTEQGDSAMYLCASRSGQANTGELFFGEGSRLTVL.